The sequence of this T cell receptor beta chain was determined in a study of identical twins (TCRdb year 2016). In terms of the full investigation: The study deep-sequenced TCR alpha and beta repertoires from monozygotic twins, unrelated adults of various ages and cord blood to test whether fetal clonotypes persist. To rule out contamination, replicate twin experiments were performed at different times with different library preparation protocols.

A few counts support this clonotype. Its antigen is currently not known. No clone much larger than this one lies a single base away; base qualities are absent. Every donor in the study was a healthy Caucasian. The library was prepared using 5' RACE. These reads were obtained on an Illumina HiSeq 2000. Template switching introduced a universal primer binding site; the final cDNA contained a unique molecular identifier, enabling accurate counting of TCR cDNA molecules. Specific primers in the conserved constant-segment region were used to synthesize first-strand cDNA for the TCR alpha and beta chains. To control for contamination, each cDNA library was double barcoded with a SMART-Mk sample barcode plus Illumina barcodes. TruSeq adapter sequences, together with Illumina sample barcodes, were added in two successive PCR steps. The TCR alpha and beta cDNA libraries were sequenced on the Illumina HiSeq platform using custom primers. As for how the authors treated the data: MiGEC was used to process raw reads and extract unique molecular identifiers, and MiXCR was used to find CDR3 positions. Recombination models were inferred per individual with the repgenHMM and IGoR tools using an EM algorithm. Shared clonotypes were analyzed with the tcR package in R, and sharing was normalized by the product of cloneset sizes. Out-of-frame nonproductive sequences were analyzed to study raw recombination free of thymic and clonal selection effects. The public reads were quality trimmed at Q25 with fastp and then assembled into clones with MiXCR by TCRdb, keeping productive beta chains. Rows merge per CDR3 protein into single entries with the most common DNA and genes. These V and J calls rely on TCRdb rather than the paper's analysis. Across this sample there are 1.5 million to 2 million distinct CDR3 sequences, with less than 40% seen only once. The ten largest make up about 0.27% of the sample.

Measured from the cysteine to the phenylalanine, the CDR3 is 14 residues long. Solely the CDR3 DNA is kept, with 42 bases framed from the first base. The germline V gene supplies CDR1 MNHEY and CDR2 SVGEGT. V is pruned by 7 bases and J by 2 bases, leaving 3 bases of the junction without a gene match. The full study reports these points: Compared with coincidental sharing between unrelated individuals, out-of-frame TCR alpha sequences shared between twins showed an excess of sequences with low generation probability. Out-of-frame TCR alpha sharing in monozygotic twins was systematically underestimated by recombination models, whereas sharing between unrelated individuals was in agreement with the recombination models. Because the same donors could not be followed over many years, the conclusions relied on cross-sectional statistical analysis. Abundant cord blood beta clonotypes carried fewer insertions; young adult naive repertoires showed a weaker similar trend, while memory repertoires showed none. The excess sharing between twins in beta out-of-frame sequences was weaker because fewer shared sequences reduced the signal-to-noise ratio. Invariant T cells such as MAIT and iNKT could partly confound zero-insertion analyses, although diverse VJ usage argued against such confounding for most clonotypes.

The sequence joins TRBV6-2 or TRBV6-3 to TRBJ2-1, with 9 central nucleotides matching TRBD2. This clonotype originated in a newborn girl in good health. What was sequenced was cord blood. The bases read TGTGCCAGCAAGCGGGGGGAACCCTACAATGAGCAGTTCTTC. It specifies CASKRGEPYNEQFF.